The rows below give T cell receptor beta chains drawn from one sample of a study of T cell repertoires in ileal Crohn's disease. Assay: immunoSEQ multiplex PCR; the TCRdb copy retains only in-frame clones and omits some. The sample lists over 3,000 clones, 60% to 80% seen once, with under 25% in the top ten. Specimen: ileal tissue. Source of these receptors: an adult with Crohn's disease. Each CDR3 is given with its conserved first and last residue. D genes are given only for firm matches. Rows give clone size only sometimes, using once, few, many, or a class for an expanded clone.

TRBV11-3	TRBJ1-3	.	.	CASSFGPPYSGNTIYF	TGTGCCAGCAGCTTTGGGCCGCCTTACTCTGGAAACACCATATATTTT
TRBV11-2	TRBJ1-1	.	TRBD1	CASSRAGTGNTEAFF	TGTGCCAGCAGCCGAGCCGGGACAGGGAACACTGAAGCTTTCTTT
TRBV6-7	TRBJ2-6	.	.	CASTFYENGGKAPGANVLTF	TGTGCCAGCACCTTCTACGAGAACGGGGGAAAGGCTCCTGGGGCCAACGTCCTGACTTTC
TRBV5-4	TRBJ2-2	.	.	CASSGGVSTGELFF	TGTGCCAGCAGTGGAGGGGTGAGCACCGGGGAGCTGTTTTTT
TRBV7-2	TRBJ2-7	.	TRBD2	CASNIDHRGGGTYEQYF	TGTGCCAGCAATATAGACCATCGGGGGGGCGGGACCTACGAGCAGTACTTC
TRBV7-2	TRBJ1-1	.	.	CASSPVMNTEAFF	TGTGCCAGCAGCCCAGTGATGAACACTGAAGCTTTCTTT
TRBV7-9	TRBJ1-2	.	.	CASSLKNRVYGYTF	TGTGCCAGCAGCTTAAAGAACAGGGTCTATGGCTACACCTTC
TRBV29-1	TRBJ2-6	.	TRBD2	CSVTGTNGANVLTF	TGCAGCGTGACCGGGACTAATGGGGCCAACGTCCTGACTTTC
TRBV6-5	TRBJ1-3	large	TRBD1	CASRTGAEGNTIYF	TGTGCCAGCAGGACAGGGGCGGAGGGAAACACCATATATTTT
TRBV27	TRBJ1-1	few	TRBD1	CASSTYDRGGMNTEAFF	TGTGCCAGCAGTACATATGACAGGGGTGGTATGAACACTGAAGCTTTCTTT
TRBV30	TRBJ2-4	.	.	CAWSFGVAKNIQYF	TGTGCCTGGAGTTTCGGGGTAGCCAAAAACATTCAGTACTTC
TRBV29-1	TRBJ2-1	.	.	CSVEGQLNEQFF	TGCAGCGTTGAAGGCCAGTTAAATGAGCAGTTCTTC